One sample yielded the 16 T cell receptor beta chains listed below, sequenced in a study of regulatory T cells in long-lasting Graves disease. Time point meaning: newly diagnosed GD, antithyroid drugs for less than 3 months. PBMC-derived RNA was used for the TCR library. Sequencing libraries for TCR beta were prepared with iRepertoire HTBI primers and Arm-PCR of CDR3 regions. A single record per CDR3 protein comes from TCRdb applying MiXCR to the multiplex PCR reads. In the table there are about 440,000 distinct CDR3 sequences, roughly 15% of which are singletons. The same data also went into a second study, on T cells in Graves' hyperthyroidism and ophthalmopathy.

The sample in question was peripheral blood mononuclear cells (PBMCs), obtained at new diagnosis, from a patient treated with antithyroid drugs. Every receptor here comes from a woman aged 25 to 45 with Graves disease.

There are many counts of this clonotype. The DNA for the CDR3 is TGTGCCATCAGTGAATTAGGGGGCACCAATCAGCCCCAGCATTTT. Translated, it gives CAISELGGTNQPQHF. This sequence joins TRBV10-3 and TRBJ1-5; 7 positions match TRBD1. This CDR3 region has 15 residues. Germline lookup yields CDR1 ENHRY and CDR2 SYGVKD. The V gene end was trimmed by 3 bases and the J gene end by 3 bases; junction bases not matched to a gene: 5.

Many counts were recorded for this clonotype. The chain carries TRBV3-1 and TRBJ2-7; maybe TRBD2 (6 bases). Deletions cut 4 bases from V and 6 bases from J, with 13 bases between. Germline V gene data show CDR1 as LGHDT and CDR2 as YNNKEL (reference sequence). This CDR3 is 13 amino acids long. This chain's CDR3 is CASSPVLGGEQYF. CDR3 DNA: TGTGCCAGCAGCCCCGTATTGGGGGGCGAGCAGTACTTC.

This clonotype showed up just a few times. The CDR3 sequence is CASSPGALRPQHF. DNA for the CDR3: TGTGCCAGCAGCCCCGGGGCGCTGAGGCCCCAGCATTTT. The chain carries TRBV12-3 or TRBV12-4 and TRBJ1-5; a possible D gene is TRBD1 (5 bases). Trimming stripped 6 bases from V and 9 bases from J, with 15 bases between. The CDR3 consists of 13 residues.

Many counts were recorded for this clonotype. V and J are TRBV18 and TRBJ1-5, with D unresolved. The CDR3 has 14 amino acids. The ends were cut back, 1 base at V and 0 bases at J, with 4 bases in the middle. Germline CDR1 is KGHSH and CDR2 is LQKENI. The CDR3 reads CASSPLGSNQPQHF. CDR3 in DNA: TGTGCCAGCTCACCACTGGGTAGCAATCAGCCCCAGCATTTT.

The table lists this clonotype with many counts. The chain couples TRBV11-2 to TRBJ2-7; D unresolved. V was clipped by 4 bases and J by 3 bases, with 7 bases between them. CDR3 length: 12 residues. Germline V gene data show CDR1 as SGHAT and CDR2 as FQNNGV. CDR3 nucleotides: TGTGCCAGCAGCTCCGTCGGCTACGAGCAGTACTTC. It encodes CASSSVGYEQYF.

This clonotype was seen repeatedly, ten times or more. The chain couples TRBV4-3 to TRBJ2-1; possibly TRBD1 or TRBD2 for D (5 bases each). Germline V gene sequence: CDR1 LGHNA, CDR2 YSLEER. This CDR3 has 15 residues. The V end was cut by 0 bases, the J end by 3 bases, with 9 bases between. CDR3 nucleotide sequence: TGCGCCAGCAGCCAAGAGGGACGAGGCTACAATGAGCAGTTCTTC. This translates into CASSQEGRGYNEQFF.

The genes are TRBV10-3 and TRBJ2-1; 11 positions match TRBD1. The junction had 4 bases not matched to a gene; V was cut back by 6 bases and J by 6 bases. Germline CDR1 and CDR2: ENHRY and SYGVKD. The CDR3 covers 14 residues. The CDR3 is CAIRRGQGGNEQFF. CDR3 bases: TGTGCCATCAGGAGGGGACAGGGGGGCAATGAGCAGTTCTTC.

This clonotype came up many times. The chain has TRBV6-1 and TRBJ2-2; D not resolved. The germline V and J ends were trimmed by 8 bases and 3 bases, with 19 bases remaining between them. CDR1 is MNHNS, CDR2 SASEGT, per germline. The CDR3 extends over 16 amino acids. CDR3 protein: CASPPRAGEDTGELFF. DNA for the CDR3: TGTGCCAGCCCCCCCCGAGCCGGAGAGGACACCGGGGAGCTGTTTTTT.

This clonotype showed up many times. This rearrangement joins TRBV11-2 to TRBJ2-2; 7 nucleotides line up with TRBD2. Germline trimming cut 4 bases from V and 0 bases from J; bases unmatched to any gene: 8. This CDR3 has 17 residues. Germline assignment: CDR1 SGHAT and CDR2 FQNNGV. CDR3 in amino acids: CASSSPRGDPNTGELFF. The CDR3 coding sequence is TGTGCCAGCAGCTCACCCCGGGGGGACCCGAACACCGGGGAGCTGTTTTTT. Using reference TRBV11-2 and TRBJ2-2 for the parts outside the CDR3, the full variable domain is EAGVAQSPRYKIIEKRQSVAFWCNPISGHATLYWYQQILGQGPKLLIQFQNNGVVDDSQLPKDRFSAERLKGVDSTLKIQPAKLEDSAVYLCASSSPRGDPNTGELFFGEGSRLTVL.

This clonotype appeared many times. The chain employs TRBV10-3 and TRBJ1-1; TRBD1 matches at 8 bases. The trim removed 4 bases at V and 1 base at J, leaving 8 bases unmatched. Per germline, CDR1 ENHRY and CDR2 SYGVKD. The CDR3 loop spans 16 amino acids. The CDR3 coding sequence is TGTGCCATCAGTGCGAGGACAGGGATAGGGAACACTGAAGCTTTCTTT. Its protein is CAISARTGIGNTEAFF.

This clonotype was picked up a small number of times. Germline and junction disagree at one end, which may indicate a read error. The chain uses TRBV2 and TRBJ2-1, with D hard to call. In germline, CDR1 is SNHLY, CDR2 FYNNEI. This CDR3 contains 15 residues. The CDR3 here is CASSQEKYVYNEQFF. The CDR3 DNA reads TGCGCCAGCAGCCAAGAAAAATATGTCTACAATGAGCAGTTCTTC.

This clonotype was counted at least ten times. This rearrangement joins TRBV6-1 to TRBJ2-2; 14 bases agree with TRBD2. Trimming removed 7 bases from V and 4 bases from J; junction bases left unmatched: 17. CDR1 MNHNS and CDR2 SASEGT come from the germline V gene. The CDR3 is 20 amino acids. DNA of the CDR3: TGTGCCAGCAATAGGACTCCGGGACTAGCGGGAGCAATGGTCACCGGGGAGCTGTTTTTT. This gives the protein CASNRTPGLAGAMVTGELFF.

This clonotype was observed a handful of times. The rearrangement uses TRBV19 and TRBJ1-1; unclear D gene. The CDR3 contains 13 residues. In germline, CDR1 is LNHDA, CDR2 SQIVND (reference sequence). Trimming took off 1 base at V and 5 bases at J, with 8 bases between the two ends. This chain's CDR3 is CASSIAGRTEAFF. CDR3 nucleotides: TGTGCCAGTAGTATAGCCGGGAGAACTGAAGCTTTCTTT. The full variable domain, with the rest looked up from reference TRBV19 and TRBJ1-1, is DGGITQSPKYLFRKEGQNVTLSCEQNLNHDAMYWYRQDPGQGLRLIYYSQIVNDFQKGDIAEGYSVSREKKESFPLTVTSAQKNPTAFYLCASSIAGRTEAFFGQGTRLTVV.

The table lists this clonotype with many counts. The rearrangement uses TRBV5-6 and TRBJ2-7, with TRBD2 as a possible D gene (6 bases). The CDR3 sequence is 17 residues long. With 0 bases removed from V and 6 bases from J, the gap between germline ends came to 22 bases. The germline V gene encodes CDR1 SGHDT and CDR2 YYEEEE. CDR3 sequence: CASSLGGGMSSPGEQYF. The CDR3 bases are TGTGCCAGCAGCTTGGGTGGGGGGATGTCTAGTCCAGGCGAGCAGTACTTC.

For this clonotype: A much larger clone sits a single nucleotide away, making a read error possible. The chain uses TRBV2 and TRBJ2-1; D is possibly TRBD1 (6 bases). Germline loops: CDR1 SNHLY, CDR2 FYNNEI. The CDR3 consists of 13 residues. The CDR3 region is CASFRGSGDEQSF. CDR3 DNA sequence: TGTGCCAGCTTCCGGGGCTCAGGGGATGAGCAGTCCTTC.

This clonotype appeared many times. V gene TRBV2 combines with J gene TRBJ1-1; 8 bases agree with TRBD1. Germline V gene sequence: CDR1 SNHLY, CDR2 FYNNEI. V was clipped by 7 bases and J by 0 bases; unmatched bases: 19. The length of the CDR3 is 19 residues. The CDR3 loop reads CASIWSVVQGANMNTEAFF. The CDR3 DNA follows: TGTGCCAGCATATGGTCCGTAGTGCAGGGGGCGAACATGAACACTGAAGCTTTCTTT.